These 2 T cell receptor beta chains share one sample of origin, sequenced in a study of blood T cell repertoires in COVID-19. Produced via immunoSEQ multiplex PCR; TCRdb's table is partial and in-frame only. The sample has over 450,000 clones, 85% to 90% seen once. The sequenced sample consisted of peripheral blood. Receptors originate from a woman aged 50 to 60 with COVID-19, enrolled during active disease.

The CDR3 region has the DNA TGTGCCAGCGCCGGACTAGCGGGGGGCACAGATACGCAGTATTTT. As protein: CASAGLAGGTDTQYF. The V gene is TRBV2, the J gene TRBJ2-3; 13 bases are a match to TRBD2. CDR3 length equals 15 residues. Germline assignment: CDR1 SNHLY and CDR2 FYNNEI. J lost 1 base, V lost 8 bases, and 3 bases had no gene match.

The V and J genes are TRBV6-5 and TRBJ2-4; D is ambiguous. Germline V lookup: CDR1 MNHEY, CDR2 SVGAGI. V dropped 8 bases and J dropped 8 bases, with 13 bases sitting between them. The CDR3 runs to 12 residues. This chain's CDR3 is CASSKMKYIQYF. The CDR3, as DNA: TGTGCCAGCTCTAAAATGAAATACATTCAGTACTTC.